Shown below are 18 T cell receptor beta chains from a single sample sequenced in a study of siplizumab effects on memory and regulatory T cells. The data were produced by immunoSEQ multiplex PCR, yet TCRdb's version contains in-frame clones alone and is incomplete. The sample contains some 120,000 clones, around 94% of which appear only once. The sample comprised non-Treg CD4+ T cells sorted from blood. Source of these receptors: a human donor in good health.

The rearrangement links TRBV11-2 to TRBJ2-2; tentative D call: TRBD2 (6 bases). This CDR3 region has 16 residues. CDR1 is SGHAT, CDR2 FQNNGV, per germline. The V end was cut by 5 bases, the J end by 4 bases, with 17 bases between. CDR3 nucleotide sequence: TGTGCCAGCAGCCCCAGTTGGGGGAGGCGCACCGGGGAGCTGTTTTTT. Protein: CASSPSWGRRTGELFF.

The J gene is TRBJ2-5, the V gene TRBV7-9; 8 bases match TRBD1. V shed 1 base and J 4 bases; nucleotides not matched to a gene: 8. Germline V gene sequence: CDR1 SEHNR, CDR2 FQNEAQ (reference sequence). This CDR3 region has 16 residues. In DNA form, the CDR3 reads TGTGCCAGCAGCTTAGGGCGAACAGGGGGAGGAGAGACCCAGTACTTC. It encodes CASSLGRTGGGETQYF.

The rearrangement links TRBV29-1 to TRBJ2-3, with D possibly matching TRBD1 (5 bases). CDR3 length equals 13 residues. Germline lookup yields CDR1 SQVTM and CDR2 ANQGSEA. V gave up 6 bases and J gave up 2 bases, with 12 bases separating them. In DNA form, the CDR3 reads TGCAGCGTGGCAGGGCAGTACACAGATACGCAGTATTTT. It encodes CSVAGQYTDTQYF.

J is TRBJ2-1 and V is TRBV2, with D perhaps matching TRBD1 (6 bases). The CDR3 spans 14 residues. Per the germline V gene, CDR1 is SNHLY and CDR2 is FYNNEI. The germline V and J ends were trimmed by 6 bases and 5 bases, with 14 bases remaining between them. DNA of the CDR3: TGTGCCAGCAGATTAAACAGGGTAAACAATGAGCAGTTCTTC. The encoded protein is CASRLNRVNNEQFF.

The chain recombines TRBV6-6 with TRBJ1-1, with D uncertain. Trimming took 0 bases from V and 3 from J, leaving 2 bases between them. Germline CDR1 and CDR2: MNHNY and SVGAGI (reference sequence). The CDR3 loop spans 12 amino acids. The CDR3 DNA reads as TGTGCCAGCAGTTACTCACACACTGAAGCTTTCTTT. Its protein is CASSYSHTEAFF.

The chain employs TRBV2 and TRBJ1-1, with 7 bases aligning to TRBD1. The CDR3 spans 17 residues. J was trimmed by 1 base and V by 6 bases; bases with no gene match: 14. Germline CDR1 reads SNHLY; CDR2 reads FYNNEI. CDR3 loop: CASSGTGAGLANTEAFF. DNA of the CDR3: TGTGCCAGCAGCGGAACAGGGGCAGGGTTAGCGAACACTGAAGCTTTCTTT.

The chain combines TRBV5-1 with TRBJ2-7; the D gene could be TRBD1 or TRBD2 (6 bases each). The CDR3 runs 14 residues. The V gene's germline CDR1 is SGHRS and CDR2 YFSETQ. Between the trimmed V and J ends, which lost 7 bases and 3 bases, there was a span of 17 bases. The CDR3 is CASERGPGGYEQYF. The CDR3, as DNA: TGCGCCAGCGAACGGGGGCCCGGGGGCTACGAGCAGTACTTC.

V is TRBV6-6 and J is TRBJ1-5; tentative D call: TRBD1 (6 bases). There are 15 residues in the CDR3. Germline CDR1 is MNHNY and CDR2 is SVGAGI (reference sequence). V was clipped by 2 bases and J by 3 bases, with 11 bases between them. The chain's CDR3 is CASSYPTGNNQPQHF. CDR3 coding DNA: TGTGCCAGCAGTTACCCAACAGGGAACAATCAGCCCCAGCATTTT.

The CDR3: CASSVQTGTGGIHEQYF. CDR3 coding DNA: TGTGCCAGCAGCGTCCAAACCGGGACAGGGGGCATCCACGAGCAGTACTTC. This sequence joins TRBV9 and TRBJ2-7; 12 bases align to TRBD1. V was clipped by 2 bases and J by 5 bases; unmatched bases: 11. The CDR3 covers 17 residues. The germline CDR1 and CDR2 sequences are SGDLS and YYNGEE.

J is TRBJ2-1 and V is TRBV6-5; unclear D gene. The length of the CDR3 is 14 residues. Germline lookup yields CDR1 MNHEY and CDR2 SVGAGI. V lost 2 bases to trimming and J lost 0 bases, with 5 bases between them. The CDR3 spells CASSYRLSYNEQFF. CDR3 in DNA: TGTGCCAGCAGTTACCGCCTCTCCTACAATGAGCAGTTCTTC.

The chain is built from TRBV30 and TRBJ2-3; tentative D call: TRBD2 (6 bases). Germline CDR1 is GTSNPN and CDR2 is SVGIG (reference sequence). The CDR3 extends over 13 amino acids. V was cut by 4 bases and J by 3 bases, with 11 bases left in between. DNA for the CDR3: TGTGCCTGGAATCGGGAGAGGACAGATACGCAGTATTTT. Amino acid sequence: CAWNRERTDTQYF.

This chain joins TRBV10-3 and TRBJ2-7; 13 bases match TRBD2. V lost 4 bases and J lost 6; bases outside the gene matches: 3. CDR3 length: 14 amino acids. In germline, CDR1 is ENHRY, CDR2 SYGVKD. DNA of the CDR3: TGTGCCATCAGTGGGACTAGCGGGAGTCGCGAGCAGTACTTC. Amino acid sequence: CAISGTSGSREQYF.

The chain is built from TRBV11-3 and TRBJ2-7; 7 bases are a match to TRBD1. CDR1 is SGHNT, CDR2 YENEEA, per germline. The CDR3 spans 14 residues. Losses at the gene ends were 5 bases for V and 3 bases for J; bases not matched to a gene: 7. The CDR3 spells CASSRRTGNYEQYF. CDR3 DNA: TGTGCCAGCAGCCGGCGGACAGGCAACTACGAGCAGTACTTC.

The rearrangement joins TRBV18 to TRBJ1-2, with TRBD1 matching over 9 bases. V lost 3 bases and J lost 7; bases outside the gene matches: 6. Germline V gene sequence: CDR1 KGHSH, CDR2 LQKENI. The CDR3 has 14 residues. As DNA, the CDR3 is TGTGCCAGCTCACCGGGACAGGGAGGAGGTGGCTACACCTTC. This gives the protein CASSPGQGGGGYTF.

This chain uses TRBV6-6 with TRBJ2-5; no firm D call. This CDR3 region has 12 residues. The germline V and J ends were trimmed by 1 base and 2 bases, with 2 bases remaining between them. Per germline, CDR1 MNHNY and CDR2 SVGAGI (reference sequence). The CDR3: CASSYLQETQYF. CDR3 bases: TGTGCCAGCAGTTACTTGCAAGAGACCCAGTACTTC.

The chain uses TRBV4-1 and TRBJ2-7; TRBD1 agrees at 9 bases. The V gene's germline CDR1 is MGHRA and CDR2 YSYEKL. Losses at the gene ends were 4 bases for V and 3 bases for J; bases not matched to a gene: 4. The CDR3 totals 14 residues. The CDR3 DNA sequence: TGCGCCAGCAGCCCGGGACAGGGTTACTACGAGCAGTACTTC. Amino acids: CASSPGQGYYEQYF.

V gene TRBV6-5 combines with J gene TRBJ2-7; D is possibly TRBD2 (5 bases). The CDR3 runs 15 residues. Between the trimmed V and J ends, which lost 0 bases and 8 bases, there was a span of 17 bases. In germline, CDR1 is MNHEY, CDR2 SVGAGI. This CDR3 reads CASSYSSAVGVQQYF. Here the CDR3 DNA reads TGTGCCAGCAGTTACTCGAGCGCAGTCGGGGTGCAGCAGTACTTC.

This chain links TRBV2 with TRBJ2-5; TRBD2 aligns across 9 bases. The junction had 5 bases not matched to a gene; V was cut back by 6 bases and J by 3 bases. CDR3 length equals 14 residues. The germline V gene has CDR1 SNHLY and CDR2 FYNNEI. CDR3 nucleotide sequence: TGTGCCAGCAGGGCCGGGACTAGCAAAGAGACCCAGTACTTC. Translation: CASRAGTSKETQYF.